This is a list of T cell receptor beta chains from one sample in a study of a mutant IDH1 vaccine in newly diagnosed glioma. For these receptors, no antigen is known. This table comes from immunoSEQ multiplex PCR, and its TCRdb copy is limited to in-frame clones, with some not included. The sample has some 80,000 clones; more than 80% are singletons. Sequenced here: PBMCs, sampled from a glioma patient whose treatment included an IDH1 peptide vaccine. Receptors originate from a woman aged 50 to 60 with glioma. The CDR3 runs from the conserved cysteine through the conserved F or W. Clone size is not always given. Where it is, it says once, few, many or a class for expanded clones.

V	J	size	CDR3
TRBV7-8	TRBJ2-7	-	CASSFGGWAYEQYF
TRBV11-2	TRBJ1-4	-	CASSLVGGNEKLFF
TRBV28	TRBJ2-3	-	CASSFDRSTDTQYF
TRBV16	TRBJ1-3	-	CASSQSTGGGNTIYF
TRBV19	TRBJ2-3	-	CASSIAAAASGSTDTQYF
TRBV7-9	TRBJ1-1	-	CASSFSGDSEAFF
TRBV9	TRBJ1-2	few	CASTTPAGSYGYTF
TRBV7-6	TRBJ2-1	-	CASSLGGGPHNEQFF
TRBV7-2	TRBJ2-1	-	CASSFLIPSYNEQFF
TRBV9	TRBJ2-1	-	CASSSRDGAYNEQFF
TRBV7-2	TRBJ2-3	-	CASSLLGLAGNTDTQYF
TRBV28	TRBJ1-5	once	CASSYRLGDRGKRGNQPQHF
TRBV18	TRBJ2-7	-	CASSPGTGAYEQYF
TRBV19	TRBJ1-1	-	CASTTSPGTEAFF
TRBV7-8	TRBJ1-5	-	CASSHQPWREPSNQPQHF
TRBV6-5	TRBJ2-3	-	CASSYNQRSTDTQYF
TRBV5-4	TRBJ2-6	-	CASSPSSGGLSGANVLTF
TRBV7-2	TRBJ2-1	once	CASTYQGTRGPNEQFF
TRBV6-5	TRBJ2-7	-	CASSVYGTRYEQYF
TRBV30	TRBJ1-6	-	CAWSPRQGYNSPLHF
TRBV2	TRBJ2-3	few	CAAGAESTDTQYF
TRBV28	TRBJ1-5	-	CASSFSVSNQPQHF
TRBV7-8	TRBJ2-2	-	CASSSLRAGELFF
TRBV5-4	TRBJ1-1	-	CASRNRDRVNTEAFF
TRBV30	TRBJ1-5	few	CAWSGGQRQHF
TRBV7-2	-	-	CASSSTYEQYF
TRBV10-3	TRBJ2-3	-	CAISVAIQDTQYF
TRBV14	TRBJ2-3	once	CASSQGRGSTSTDTQYF
TRBV6-5	TRBJ1-3	-	CASSMDGNTIYF
TRBV6-5	TRBJ1-6	-	CASSSSRLYNSPLHF
TRBV7-6	TRBJ2-1	-	CASAGALLSSYNEQFF
TRBV18	TRBJ1-1	-	CASSPRQLNTEAFF
TRBV30	TRBJ1-6	-	CASEEGHNSPLHF
TRBV7-8	TRBJ2-7	-	CASFSALNYEQYF
TRBV30	TRBJ1-6	-	CAWSVLEGTGDDSPLHF
TRBV19	TRBJ2-3	-	CASSIRRTSTDTQYF
TRBV19	TRBJ1-1	few	CASSLGDEGNTEAFF
TRBV18	TRBJ1-5	-	CASSPVDPGWGYDNQPQHF
TRBV5-4	TRBJ2-3	-	CASSQARDSTDTQYF
TRBV5-4	TRBJ1-2	-	CASSLPGQGAYGYTF